One sample yielded the 26 T cell receptor beta chains listed below, sequenced in a study of cytomegalovirus exposure and HLA in healthy donors. The primer mix had 60 Vbeta and 13 Jbeta primers. The data were produced by immunoSEQ multiplex PCR, yet TCRdb's version contains in-frame clones alone and is incomplete. This table holds 100,000 or so clones, 65% to 75% found once. Specimen: PBMCs. The source is a man aged 40-49 years in good health and CMV-seropositive.

This clone was observed once. Other DNA sequences of this sample code for an identical CDR3. This sequence joins TRBV7-2 and TRBJ1-2; no definite D call. This CDR3 is 14 amino acids long. Germline CDR1 and CDR2: SGHTA and FQGNSA. Trimming pared 1 base from V and 2 bases from J, leaving 8 bases between. The CDR3 loop is CASSLGPGNYGYTF. For the CDR3, the DNA is TGTGCCAGCAGCTTAGGGCCGGGAAACTATGGCTACACCTTC.

The chain uses TRBV4-1 and TRBJ2-5; 11 positions agree with TRBD1. CDR1 MGHRA and CDR2 YSYEKL come from the germline V gene. J lost 5 bases, V lost 5 bases, and 7 bases had no gene match. CDR3 length: 15 amino acids. The chain's CDR3 is CASSFRGQGGETQYF. DNA of the CDR3: TGCGCCAGCAGCTTCAGGGGACAGGGGGGCGAGACCCAGTACTTC.

This clone was picked up a small number of times. The V call is TRBV5-6, the J call TRBJ2-7; D remains ambiguous. The V end lost 1 base, the J end lost 0 bases, and 14 bases lay between the germline ends. Germline V gene sequence: CDR1 SGHDT, CDR2 YYEEEE. This CDR3 contains 16 residues. CDR3 DNA sequence: TGTGCCAGCAGCTTGATGGCAGCAAGGAGCTCCTACGAGCAGTACGTC. Protein: CASSLMAARSSYEQYV.

The gene calls are TRBV7-2 and TRBJ2-5, with 7 nucleotides matching TRBD1. With 4 bases clipped from V and 5 bases from J, the junction kept 4 bases outside the gene matches. The CDR3 totals 13 residues. Germline loops: CDR1 SGHTA, CDR2 FQGNSA. The CDR3 is CASSSGQAETQYF. In nucleotides, the CDR3 is TGTGCCAGCAGCTCCGGACAGGCTGAGACCCAGTACTTC.

The chain employs TRBV9 and TRBJ2-5, with 8 bases identical to TRBD1. J was trimmed by 5 bases and V by 3 bases; bases with no gene match: 6. This CDR3 comprises 14 residues. The germline gives CDR1 SGDLS, CDR2 YYNGEE. The CDR3 loop is CASSAAGGRETQYF. CDR3 in DNA: TGTGCCAGCAGCGCTGCAGGGGGCCGCGAGACCCAGTACTTC.

This clone has only a few counts. The genes are TRBV7-9 and TRBJ2-1; 7 bases are shared with TRBD2. The J segment lost 2 bases and the V segment lost 0 bases, leaving 1 base of the junction unmatched. CDR3 size: 15 residues. In germline, CDR1 is SEHNR, CDR2 FQNEAQ (reference sequence). CDR3 in DNA: TGTGCCAGCAGCTTAGCGGGAGGGACCTACAATGAGCAGTTCTTC. Protein product: CASSLAGGTYNEQFF.

V usage is TRBV18 and J usage is TRBJ2-3; 10 bases fit TRBD2. The V gene's germline CDR1 is KGHSH and CDR2 LQKENI. This CDR3 comprises 16 residues. The V segment lost 4 bases and the J segment 2 bases; nucleotides outside the gene matches: 6. DNA of the CDR3: TGTGCCAGCTCACTACGGACTAGCGGAGACACAGATACGCAGTATTTT. Its protein product is CASSLRTSGDTDTQYF.

This chain joins TRBV7-8 and TRBJ2-5, with TRBD2 matching over 7 bases. The junction had 5 bases not matched to a gene; V was cut back by 1 base and J by 3 bases. This CDR3 is built from 15 residues. CDR1 SGHVS and CDR2 FQNEAQ come from the germline V gene. The CDR3 DNA follows: TGTGCCAGCAGCTTAGTGGGAGGGCGGGAAGAGACCCAGTACTTC. Encoded protein: CASSLVGGREETQYF.

The chain has TRBV7-2 and TRBJ2-7, with D maybe TRBD2 (6 bases). Looked up from germline, CDR1 is SGHTA and CDR2 is FQGNSA. The CDR3 has 18 residues. V was clipped by 1 base and J by 3 bases, with 22 bases between them. The CDR3 region is CASSLDVWASEFYYEQYF. The DNA of the CDR3 is TGTGCCAGCAGCTTAGATGTTTGGGCTAGCGAGTTCTACTACGAGCAGTACTTC.

The chain recombines TRBV30 with TRBJ1-4; 7 bases agree with TRBD1. The CDR3 sequence is 15 residues long. J lost 7 bases, V lost 1 base, and 9 bases had no gene match. From germline, CDR1 is GTSNPN and CDR2 SVGIG (reference sequence). In nucleotides, the CDR3 is TGTGCCTGGAGTGGATGGACAGGAAGAGGTGAAAAACTGTTTTTT. This translates into CAWSGWTGRGEKLFF.

The rearrangement links TRBV7-3 to TRBJ1-1, with D possibly matching TRBD1 (5 bases). The CDR3 is 13 amino acids. Germline V gene data show CDR1 as SGHTA and CDR2 as FQGTGA. Between the trimmed V and J ends, which lost 5 bases and 1 base, there was a span of 8 bases. DNA for the CDR3: TGTGCCAGCAGCAAAGACAGGAACACTGAAGCTTTCTTT. It encodes CASSKDRNTEAFF. Full variable domain (rest looked up from reference TRBV7-3 and TRBJ1-1): GAGVSQTPSNKVTEKGKYVELRCDPISGHTALYWYRQSLGQGPEFLIYFQGTGAADDSGLPNDRFFAVRPEGSVSTLKIQRTERGDSAVYLCASSKDRNTEAFFGQGTRLTVV.

V usage is TRBV6-1 and J usage is TRBJ1-4; 8 bases map to TRBD1. Germline V gives CDR1 MNHNS, CDR2 SASEGT. The length of the CDR3 is 13 residues. V dropped 4 bases and J dropped 8; count of bases not matched to a gene: 3. CDR3 in amino acids: CASSADRAEKLFF. The CDR3 DNA reads as TGTGCCAGCAGTGCGGACAGGGCCGAAAAACTGTTTTTT.

This clone was seen once. The chain combines TRBV30 with TRBJ2-2; 9 bases fit TRBD1. Unmatched junction bases numbered 6, after V lost 8 bases and J lost 5 bases. Germline values: CDR1 GTSNPN, CDR2 SVGIG (reference sequence). CDR3 length: 13 residues. CDR3 loop: CARGTGMTGELFF. In DNA form, the CDR3 reads TGTGCCCGGGGGACAGGGATGACCGGGGAGCTGTTTTTT.

This CDR3 reads CASSSPPGGNQPQHF. The CDR3 DNA follows: TGTGCCAGCAGTTCCCCCCCGGGTGGCAATCAGCCCCAGCATTTT. The chain employs TRBV2 and TRBJ1-5; D not certain. This CDR3 has 15 amino acids. CDR1 and CDR2 (germline): SNHLY, FYNNEI. Deletions cut 5 bases from V and 2 bases from J, with 13 bases between.

The CDR3 sequence: CASSLRGQGTEAFF. DNA for the CDR3: TGCGCCAGCAGCTTGCGCGGTCAAGGCACTGAAGCTTTCTTT. The J gene is TRBJ1-1, the V gene TRBV5-1; D gene uncertain. The CDR3 runs to 14 residues. Trimming removed 1 base at V and 4 bases at J, with 11 bases between. Per germline, CDR1 SGHRS and CDR2 YFSETQ.

The chain carries TRBV7-9 and TRBJ1-2, with D maybe TRBD1 (6 bases). CDR1 SEHNR and CDR2 FQNEAQ come from the germline V gene (reference sequence). The CDR3 loop spans 13 amino acids. Trimming took off 5 bases at V and 3 bases at J, with 10 bases between the two ends. CDR3 loop: CASSRQEDYGYTF. The CDR3 DNA reads as TGTGCCAGCAGCCGACAGGAGGACTATGGCTACACCTTC.

V usage is TRBV27 and J usage is TRBJ2-7; 7 nucleotides align to TRBD2. This CDR3 comprises 14 residues. Trimming cost V 2 bases and J 8 bases; bases outside gene matches: 9. Looked up from germline, CDR1 is MNHEY and CDR2 is SMNVEV (reference sequence). The CDR3 DNA reads as TGTGCCAGCAGTTTAGGAGCGGGACCTGACCAGCAGTACTTC. It codes for CASSLGAGPDQQYF.

The chain uses TRBV7-8 and TRBJ2-7; 8 nucleotides agree with TRBD2. The J segment lost 2 bases and the V segment lost 5 bases, leaving 5 bases of the junction unmatched. This CDR3 spans 14 amino acids. Germline loops: CDR1 SGHVS, CDR2 FQNEAQ. In DNA, the CDR3 is TGTGCCAGCAGCCCGCGGGGGGCGGCCTACGAGCAGTACTTC. Amino acids: CASSPRGAAYEQYF.

This clone was observed a handful of times. The chain recombines TRBV6-1 with TRBJ2-1, with no clear D. The CDR3 has 13 residues. The ends were cut back, 8 bases at V and 1 base at J, with 9 bases in the middle. The germline V gene has CDR1 MNHNS and CDR2 SASEGT. The chain's CDR3 is CASATESYNEQFF. For the CDR3, the DNA is TGTGCCAGCGCAACAGAATCCTACAATGAGCAGTTCTTC.

The chain uses TRBV15 and TRBJ2-5; D perhaps matches TRBD2 (6 bases). The V end was cut by 0 bases, the J end by 1 base, with 9 bases between. The CDR3 extends over 15 amino acids. CDR1 is LNHNV and CDR2 is YYDKDF in the germline V gene (reference sequence). The CDR3: CATSREGGFQETQYF. DNA of the CDR3: TGTGCCACCAGCAGAGAGGGGGGATTCCAAGAGACCCAGTACTTC. Using reference TRBV15 and TRBJ2-5 for the parts outside the CDR3, the full variable domain is DAMVIQNPRYQVTQFGKPVTLSCSQTLNHNVMYWYQQKSSQAPKLLFHYYDKDFNNEADTPDNFQSRRPNTSFCFLDIRSPGLGDTAMYLCATSREGGFQETQYFGPGTRLLVL.

In its sample, this clone was seen once. V gene TRBV14 combines with J gene TRBJ2-5, with a weak D call TRBD1 (6 bases). From germline, CDR1 is SGHDN and CDR2 FVKESK. The CDR3 is 14 amino acids. The ends were cut back, 5 bases at V and 5 bases at J, with 15 bases in the middle. Here the CDR3 DNA reads TGTGCCAGCAGCTTAGTCAGGGGCTTGGAGACCCAGTACTTC. As protein: CASSLVRGLETQYF.

The genes are TRBV7-9 and TRBJ2-7; D ambiguous. In germline, CDR1 is SEHNR, CDR2 FQNEAQ (reference sequence). The ends were cut back, 5 bases at V and 2 bases at J, with 16 bases in the middle. The CDR3 is 15 residues long. The CDR3: CASSRASSPTYEQYF. The CDR3 nucleotides are TGTGCCAGCAGCCGCGCTAGTTCACCAACCTACGAGCAGTACTTC. Full variable domain (missing parts from reference TRBV7-9 and TRBJ2-7): DTGVSQNPRHKITKRGQNVTFRCDPISEHNRLYWYRQTLGQGPEFLTYFQNEAQLEKSRLLSDRFSAERPKGSFSTLEIQRTEQGDSAMYLCASSRASSPTYEQYFGPGTRLTVT.

The chain employs TRBV6-6 and TRBJ2-7; 7 positions agree with TRBD1. This CDR3 region has 15 residues. Germline CDR1 MNHNY, CDR2 SVGAGI (reference sequence). Trimming removed 4 bases from V and 4 bases from J; junction bases left unmatched: 10. CDR3 residues: CASSSKGQKLYEQYF. Written as DNA, the CDR3 is TGTGCCAGCAGTTCTAAGGGACAGAAACTTTACGAGCAGTACTTC.

V and J are TRBV10-1 and TRBJ2-1; 14 positions agree with TRBD2. Germline V gene lookup returns CDR1 WNHNN and CDR2 SYGVQD (reference sequence). This CDR3 comprises 15 residues. V was pared by 3 bases and J by 9 bases, with 4 bases of the junction left unmatched. CDR3 nucleotides: TGCGCCAGCAGTGAATCCGGACTAGCGGGGGGTGAGCAGTTCTTC. Translation: CASSESGLAGGEQFF.

This clone was detected only a few times. The gene calls are TRBV7-2 and TRBJ2-1, with TRBD2 identical over 15 bases. J lost 5 bases, V lost 5 bases, and 10 bases had no gene match. CDR1 and CDR2 from the germline V gene are SGHTA and FQGNSA. The CDR3 extends over 18 amino acids. The CDR3, as DNA: TGTGCCAGCAGCCCCGGGACTAGCGGGAGGTCCCCGGACAATGAGCAGTTCTTC. This encodes CASSPGTSGRSPDNEQFF.

The CDR3 region is CASSQDGTSKFF. In DNA form, the CDR3 reads TGCGCCAGCAGCCAAGACGGGACTAGCAAGTTCTTC. The chain recombines TRBV4-1 with TRBJ2-1, with TRBD2 identical over 9 bases. Germline V gene lookup returns CDR1 MGHRA and CDR2 YSYEKL. The CDR3 runs 12 residues. V lost 0 bases to trimming and J lost 14 bases; unmatched junction nucleotides: 2.